This T cell receptor (beta chain) comes out of a study of cytomegalovirus exposure and HLA in healthy donors. Overall study findings and caveats: Confirmation in vitro established that a few CMV-associated chains were specific for CMV antigens. Analyzed later, most CMV-associated TCR beta chains appeared HLA-restricted. CMV serostatus was the sole immune exposure data available.

Losses at the gene ends were 2 bases for V and 5 bases for J; bases not matched to a gene: 6. The germline V gene encodes CDR1 LNHDA and CDR2 SQIVND (reference sequence). This CDR3 comprises 17 residues. A note on this clone: What it binds is unknown.

PCR was performed using 60 Vbeta and 13 Jbeta primers. Sequenced by immunoSEQ multiplex PCR; TCRdb stores in-frame clones only, minus some. Seen here are almost 200,000 clones, roughly 85% observed once, and the top ten hold about 2.3%. This TCR derives from a woman in her 50s in good health and CMV-seronegative. Sequences were obtained from PBMCs. V and J are TRBV19 and TRBJ2-7; 16 bases fit TRBD2. CDR3 sequence reads: CASSISSGLAGGHEQYF. CDR3 coding DNA: TGTGCCAGTAGTATATCCTCGGGACTAGCGGGAGGGCACGAGCAGTACTTC.